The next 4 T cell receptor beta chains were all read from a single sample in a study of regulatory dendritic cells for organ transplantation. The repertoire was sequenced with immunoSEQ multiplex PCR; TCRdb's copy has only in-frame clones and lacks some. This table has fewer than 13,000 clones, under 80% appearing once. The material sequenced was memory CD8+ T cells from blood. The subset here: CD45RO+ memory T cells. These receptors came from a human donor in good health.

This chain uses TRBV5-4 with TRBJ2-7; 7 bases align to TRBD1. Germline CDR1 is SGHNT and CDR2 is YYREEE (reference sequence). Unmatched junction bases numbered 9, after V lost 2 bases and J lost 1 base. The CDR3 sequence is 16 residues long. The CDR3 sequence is CASSFLQGVRSYEQYF. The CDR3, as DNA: TGTGCCAGCAGCTTCCTGCAGGGGGTAAGATCCTACGAGCAGTACTTC.

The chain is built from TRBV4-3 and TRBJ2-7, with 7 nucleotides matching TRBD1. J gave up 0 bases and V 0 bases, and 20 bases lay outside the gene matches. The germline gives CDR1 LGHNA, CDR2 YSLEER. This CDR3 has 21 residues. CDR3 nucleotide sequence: TGCGCCAGCAGCCAAGAGTACTACGGGGACAGCCCTGGAAGGAGCTCCTACGAGCAGTACTTC. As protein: CASSQEYYGDSPGRSSYEQYF.

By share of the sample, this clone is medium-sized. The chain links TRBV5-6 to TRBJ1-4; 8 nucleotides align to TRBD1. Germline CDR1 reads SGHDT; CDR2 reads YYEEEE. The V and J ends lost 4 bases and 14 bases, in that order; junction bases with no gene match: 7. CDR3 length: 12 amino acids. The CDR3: CASSPGTGGLFF. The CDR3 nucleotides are TGTGCCAGCAGCCCCGGGACAGGAGGGCTGTTTTTT.

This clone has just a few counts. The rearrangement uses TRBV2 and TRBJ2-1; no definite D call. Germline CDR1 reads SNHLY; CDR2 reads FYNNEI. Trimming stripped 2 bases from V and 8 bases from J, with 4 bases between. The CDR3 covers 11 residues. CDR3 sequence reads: CASSEPYEQFF. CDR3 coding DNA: TGTGCCAGCAGTGAACCCTATGAGCAGTTCTTC.